This is a list of T cell receptor beta chains from one sample in a study of sequential checkpoint blockade in melanoma. The protocol was immunoSEQ multiplex PCR, while the TCRdb copy is restricted to in-frame clones and leaves out a portion. Of some 40,000 clones in the sample, 32% were seen once. Sequenced material: tumor tissue (inferred from file names), taken from a patient given nivolumab and ipilimumab in sequence. These receptors originate from a human donor with melanoma. Both conserved end residues are part of each CDR3. Fields, in order: V gene, J gene, D gene, clone size, CDR3 protein, CDR3 DNA. D genes are given only for firm matches. Clone size is shown for a subset of rows, as once, few, many or a class of expanded clone.

v_call: TRBV6-8; j_call: TRBJ2-2; d_call: .; clone_size: few; cdr3_aa: CASSYGRTGELFF; cdr3_nt: TGTGCCAGCAGCTACGGAAGAACCGGGGAGCTGTTTTTT
v_call: TRBV11-3; j_call: TRBJ2-5; d_call: TRBD2; clone_size: .; cdr3_aa: CASSLEAREGETQYF; cdr3_nt: TGTGCCAGCAGCTTAGAGGCCAGGGAGGGAGAGACCCAGTACTTC
v_call: TRBV21-1; j_call: TRBJ1-2; d_call: .; clone_size: .; cdr3_aa: CASTSGQGAGYTF; cdr3_nt: TGTGCCAGCACCTCCGGACAGGGGGCTGGCTACACCTTC
v_call: TRBV18; j_call: TRBJ2-2; d_call: .; clone_size: .; cdr3_aa: CASSPDRGTGELFF; cdr3_nt: TGTGCCAGCTCACCAGATAGGGGCACCGGGGAGCTGTTTTTT
v_call: TRBV30; j_call: TRBJ2-7; d_call: .; clone_size: .; cdr3_aa: CAWSVWGAEQYF; cdr3_nt: TGTGCCTGGAGTGTTTGGGGGGCCGAGCAGTACTTC
v_call: TRBV28; j_call: TRBJ2-3; d_call: .; clone_size: .; cdr3_aa: CASSLLHGTQYF; cdr3_nt: TGTGCCAGCAGTCTACTACATGGCACGCAGTATTTT
v_call: TRBV30; j_call: TRBJ1-4; d_call: TRBD1; clone_size: .; cdr3_aa: CASEGRQGDEKLFF; cdr3_nt: TGTGCCTCGGAGGGGAGACAGGGGGATGAAAAACTGTTTTTT
v_call: TRBV19; j_call: TRBJ1-2; d_call: .; clone_size: .; cdr3_aa: CASSIGSDHRNYGYTF; cdr3_nt: TGTGCCAGTAGTATAGGTAGTGATCACAGGAACTATGGCTACACCTTC
v_call: TRBV11-3; j_call: TRBJ2-1; d_call: TRBD1; clone_size: few; cdr3_aa: CASSGYDRVNEQFF; cdr3_nt: TGTGCCAGCAGCGGTTACGACAGGGTAAATGAGCAGTTCTTC
v_call: TRBV11-3; j_call: TRBJ2-2; d_call: TRBD1; clone_size: many; cdr3_aa: CASSVDRGTGELFF; cdr3_nt: TGTGCCAGCAGTGTGGACAGGGGCACCGGGGAGCTGTTTTTT
v_call: TRBV6-8; j_call: TRBJ1-5; d_call: .; clone_size: .; cdr3_aa: CASSLRGGNQPQHF; cdr3_nt: TGTGCCAGCAGTCTCAGGGGAGGAAATCAGCCCCAGCATTTT
v_call: TRBV18; j_call: TRBJ2-7; d_call: TRBD2; clone_size: few; cdr3_aa: CASSPRAGGLYEQYF; cdr3_nt: TGTGCCAGCTCACCGCGAGCGGGAGGGCTATACGAGCAGTACTTC
v_call: TRBV9; j_call: TRBJ1-3; d_call: .; clone_size: few; cdr3_aa: CASSAGRSSGNTIYF; cdr3_nt: TGTGCCAGCAGCGCGGGACGGAGCTCTGGAAACACCATATATTTT
v_call: TRBV9; j_call: TRBJ1-6; d_call: .; clone_size: few; cdr3_aa: CASSDQQRNNSPLHF; cdr3_nt: TGTGCCAGCAGCGACCAACAGAGAAATAATTCACCCCTCCACTTT
v_call: TRBV6-8; j_call: TRBJ2-7; d_call: .; clone_size: .; cdr3_aa: CASRGGAYEQYF; cdr3_nt: TGTGCCAGCAGAGGGGGGGCCTACGAGCAGTACTTC
v_call: TRBV30; j_call: TRBJ1-2; d_call: TRBD1; clone_size: .; cdr3_aa: CAWGHFIRGRRGYTF; cdr3_nt: TGTGCCTGGGGACACTTCATCAGGGGGCGCCGGGGCTACACCTTC
v_call: TRBV19; j_call: TRBJ2-1; d_call: TRBD1; clone_size: .; cdr3_aa: CASSIPRDRGSYNEQFF; cdr3_nt: TGTGCCAGTAGTATTCCCCGAGACAGGGGAAGTTACAATGAGCAGTTCTTC
v_call: TRBV28; j_call: TRBJ1-2; d_call: .; clone_size: .; cdr3_aa: CASTPKVYHGYTF; cdr3_nt: TGTGCCAGCACCCCCAAGGTCTATCATGGCTACACCTTC
v_call: TRBV11-3; j_call: TRBJ2-3; d_call: .; clone_size: few; cdr3_aa: CASSLGSRWGPDTQYF; cdr3_nt: TGTGCCAGCAGCTTAGGATCCAGGTGGGGCCCAGATACGCAGTATTTT
v_call: TRBV4-1; j_call: TRBJ1-6; d_call: .; clone_size: .; cdr3_aa: CASSQDQGNSPLHF; cdr3_nt: TGCGCCAGCAGCCAGGATCAGGGGAATTCACCCCTCCACTTT
v_call: TRBV7-7; j_call: TRBJ1-1; d_call: .; clone_size: many; cdr3_aa: CASSFGRQSSGTEAFF; cdr3_nt: TGTGCCAGCAGCTTCGGCAGACAGTCTTCGGGGACTGAAGCTTTCTTT
v_call: TRBV6-8; j_call: TRBJ1-1; d_call: TRBD1; clone_size: few; cdr3_aa: CATRTGGGNTEAFF; cdr3_nt: TGTGCCACCAGGACAGGGGGCGGGAACACTGAAGCTTTCTTT
v_call: TRBV18; j_call: TRBJ1-2; d_call: .; clone_size: .; cdr3_aa: CASSPTVEDYGYTF; cdr3_nt: TGTGCCAGCTCACCAACGGTTGAGGACTATGGCTACACCTTC
v_call: TRBV6-8; j_call: TRBJ2-3; d_call: TRBD1; clone_size: few; cdr3_aa: CASIPGTGMADTQYF; cdr3_nt: TGTGCCAGCATCCCCGGGACAGGTATGGCAGATACGCAGTATTTT
v_call: TRBV18; j_call: TRBJ1-2; d_call: TRBD1; clone_size: few; cdr3_aa: CASSPMTGEGGYTF; cdr3_nt: TGTGCCAGCTCACCGATGACAGGGGAGGGTGGCTACACCTTC
v_call: TRBV9; j_call: TRBJ2-2; d_call: TRBD2; clone_size: .; cdr3_aa: CASSVDGSGRFGELFF; cdr3_nt: TGTGCCAGCAGCGTAGATGGTAGCGGGAGGTTCGGGGAGCTGTTTTTT
v_call: TRBV11-3; j_call: TRBJ2-7; d_call: .; clone_size: few; cdr3_aa: CASSLDWVQSYEQYF; cdr3_nt: TGTGCCAGCAGCTTAGACTGGGTCCAATCCTACGAGCAGTACTTC
v_call: TRBV28; j_call: TRBJ1-1; d_call: .; clone_size: .; cdr3_aa: CASSPRGGRRNTEAFF; cdr3_nt: TGTGCCAGCAGTCCAAGGGGGGGACGGAGGAACACTGAAGCTTTCTTT
v_call: TRBV18; j_call: TRBJ1-2; d_call: .; clone_size: .; cdr3_aa: CASSQSADSYYGYTF; cdr3_nt: TGTGCCAGCTCTCAGTCGGCAGACTCATACTATGGCTACACCTTC
v_call: TRBV5-1; j_call: TRBJ2-3; d_call: TRBD2; clone_size: once; cdr3_aa: CASSGDGLADTDTQYF; cdr3_nt: TGCGCCAGCAGCGGGGACGGACTAGCGGACACAGATACGCAGTATTTT
v_call: TRBV11-3; j_call: TRBJ2-1; d_call: TRBD1; clone_size: many; cdr3_aa: CASSLGDSSYNEQFF; cdr3_nt: TGTGCCAGCAGCTTGGGGGACAGCTCCTACAATGAGCAGTTCTTC
v_call: TRBV19; j_call: TRBJ1-2; d_call: TRBD1; clone_size: .; cdr3_aa: CASSMDRGGGYTF; cdr3_nt: TGTGCCAGTAGTATGGACAGGGGCGGTGGCTACACCTTC
v_call: TRBV30; j_call: TRBJ1-4; d_call: .; clone_size: few; cdr3_aa: CAWLPRGAAKREKLFF; cdr3_nt: TGTGCCTGGTTACCCCGGGGGGCAGCCAAGAGGGAAAAACTGTTTTTT
v_call: TRBV18; j_call: TRBJ1-2; d_call: .; clone_size: .; cdr3_aa: CASSPQGYGDGYTF; cdr3_nt: TGTGCCAGCTCACCCCAGGGGTATGGCGATGGCTACACCTTC
v_call: TRBV11-3; j_call: TRBJ1-3; d_call: .; clone_size: few; cdr3_aa: CASSLMGSTGNTIYF; cdr3_nt: TGTGCCAGCAGCTTGATGGGGTCAACTGGAAACACCATATATTTT
v_call: TRBV11-3; j_call: TRBJ2-3; d_call: .; clone_size: many; cdr3_aa: CASTHGGRSPDTQYF; cdr3_nt: TGTGCCAGCACCCACGGTGGGAGGAGCCCAGATACGCAGTATTTT
v_call: TRBV6-8; j_call: TRBJ2-3; d_call: .; clone_size: .; cdr3_aa: CASSYSGPTTDTQYF; cdr3_nt: TGTGCCAGCAGTTACTCTGGACCTACCACAGATACGCAGTATTTT
v_call: TRBV19; j_call: TRBJ1-4; d_call: .; clone_size: few; cdr3_aa: CASSPSPSSNEKLFF; cdr3_nt: TGTGCCAGTAGTCCCTCCCCCTCGAGCAATGAAAAACTGTTTTTT
v_call: TRBV5-1; j_call: TRBJ2-3; d_call: .; clone_size: .; cdr3_aa: CASSPPGFTDTQYF; cdr3_nt: TGCGCCAGCAGCCCCCCGGGCTTCACAGATACGCAGTATTTT
v_call: TRBV29-1; j_call: TRBJ2-7; d_call: TRBD1; clone_size: .; cdr3_aa: CSVTGGDRGTYEQYF; cdr3_nt: TGCAGCGTCACGGGAGGGGACAGGGGGACCTACGAGCAGTACTTC
v_call: TRBV6-8; j_call: TRBJ2-1; d_call: TRBD2; clone_size: many; cdr3_aa: CASRGTSGDNEQFF; cdr3_nt: TGTGCCAGCAGGGGGACTAGCGGGGACAATGAGCAGTTCTTC
v_call: TRBV30; j_call: TRBJ2-5; d_call: TRBD2; clone_size: .; cdr3_aa: CASSGGETQYF; cdr3_nt: TGTGCTAGTAGCGGGGGTGAGACCCAGTACTTC
v_call: TRBV11-3; j_call: TRBJ2-1; d_call: .; clone_size: many; cdr3_aa: CASSTDWGVYNEQFF; cdr3_nt: TGTGCCAGCAGCACCGACTGGGGGGTCTACAATGAGCAGTTCTTC
v_call: TRBV19; j_call: TRBJ1-4; d_call: .; clone_size: .; cdr3_aa: CASSITADEKLFF; cdr3_nt: TGTGCCAGTAGTATAACTGCGGATGAAAAACTGTTTTTT
v_call: TRBV19; j_call: TRBJ2-1; d_call: .; clone_size: .; cdr3_aa: CASTGGGGDEQFF; cdr3_nt: TGTGCCAGTACCGGAGGGGGAGGCGATGAGCAGTTCTTC
v_call: TRBV19; j_call: TRBJ2-5; d_call: .; clone_size: .; cdr3_aa: CASRSVAGRGETQYF; cdr3_nt: TGTGCCAGTAGATCGGTTGCGGGTCGAGGGGAGACCCAGTACTTC
v_call: TRBV19; j_call: TRBJ2-3; d_call: .; clone_size: .; cdr3_aa: CASSIDPGTDTQYF; cdr3_nt: TGTGCCAGTAGTATAGATCCCGGCACAGATACGCAGTATTTT
v_call: TRBV9; j_call: TRBJ1-3; d_call: TRBD1; clone_size: many; cdr3_aa: CASSQGQGANTIYF; cdr3_nt: TGTGCCAGCAGCCAAGGACAGGGGGCAAACACCATATATTTT
v_call: TRBV5-1; j_call: TRBJ1-4; d_call: .; clone_size: .; cdr3_aa: CASSRGLMEEKLFF; cdr3_nt: TGCGCCAGCAGCCGGGGGTTAATGGAGGAGAAACTGTTTTTT
v_call: TRBV6-8; j_call: TRBJ1-5; d_call: .; clone_size: few; cdr3_aa: CASSPGEMGNQPQHF; cdr3_nt: TGTGCCAGCAGTCCAGGGGAAATGGGCAATCAGCCCCAGCATTTT
v_call: TRBV28; j_call: TRBJ1-2; d_call: .; clone_size: few; cdr3_aa: CASSSPQGRGGYTF; cdr3_nt: TGTGCCAGCAGTTCACCCCAGGGGCGGGGTGGCTACACCTTC
v_call: TRBV5-1; j_call: TRBJ2-1; d_call: TRBD2; clone_size: .; cdr3_aa: CASRPGTSGIHEQFF; cdr3_nt: TGCGCCAGCAGACCCGGGACTAGCGGGATCCATGAGCAGTTCTTC
v_call: TRBV11-3; j_call: TRBJ2-5; d_call: .; clone_size: many; cdr3_aa: CASSPGASSGQETQYF; cdr3_nt: TGTGCCAGCAGCCCGGGGGCTAGCAGTGGGCAAGAGACCCAGTACTTC